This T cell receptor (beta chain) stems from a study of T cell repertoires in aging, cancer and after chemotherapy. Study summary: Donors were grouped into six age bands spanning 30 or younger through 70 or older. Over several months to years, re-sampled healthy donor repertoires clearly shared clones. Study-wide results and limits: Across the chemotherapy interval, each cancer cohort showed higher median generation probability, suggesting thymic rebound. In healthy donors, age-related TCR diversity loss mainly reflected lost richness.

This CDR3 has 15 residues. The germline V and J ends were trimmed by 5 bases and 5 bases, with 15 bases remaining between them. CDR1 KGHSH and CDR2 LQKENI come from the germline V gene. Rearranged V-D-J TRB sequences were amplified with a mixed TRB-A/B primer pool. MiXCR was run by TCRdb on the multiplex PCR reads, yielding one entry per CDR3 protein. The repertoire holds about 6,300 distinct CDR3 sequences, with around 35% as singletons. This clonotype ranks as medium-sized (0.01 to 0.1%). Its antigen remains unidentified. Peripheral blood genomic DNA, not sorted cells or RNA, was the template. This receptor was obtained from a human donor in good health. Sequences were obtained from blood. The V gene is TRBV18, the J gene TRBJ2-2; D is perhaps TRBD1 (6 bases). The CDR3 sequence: CASSSQGVDTGELFF. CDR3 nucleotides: TGTGCCAGCTCATCACAGGGTGTGGATACCGGGGAGCTGTTTTTT.